This is a list of T cell receptor beta chains from one sample in a study of identical twins. MiXCR was run by TCRdb on the 5' RACE reads, yielding one entry per CDR3 protein. The sample yields some 500,000 distinct CDR3 sequences, 13% to 15% seen once. The same specimen was also included in a second study, on yellow fever vaccine responses in identical twins.

Material for sequencing was CD4+ T cells sorted from blood. Receptors were obtained from a woman aged 18-29 years in good health. The CDR3 runs from the conserved cysteine through the conserved F or W. Clone sizes are given selectively: once, few, many, or a class where the clone is expanded.

cdr3_aa	j_call	clone_size	v_call
CASSQLAPRNEQFF	TRBJ2-1	.	TRBV4-3
CASSFDITEAFF	TRBJ1-1	.	TRBV7-2
CATSRGLRNEQFF	TRBJ2-1	many	TRBV15
CASSLGGTPYNEQFF	TRBJ2-1	.	TRBV2
CSARDRRLKQTNQYF	TRBJ2-3	few	TRBV20-1
CASSFSRGSEQYF	TRBJ2-7	.	TRBV5-6
CASSDQGLEKYNEQFF	TRBJ2-1	.	TRBV2
CASSERGQGSTKNIQYF	TRBJ2-4	.	TRBV7-2
CASRSTAGYEQYF	TRBJ2-7	few	TRBV6-2/TRBV6-3
CASKGRGGNTIYF	TRBJ1-3	.	TRBV2
CATSDHPANTGELFF	TRBJ2-2	.	TRBV24-1
CASSYRQNIQYF	TRBJ2-4	.	TRBV14
CASSQTGVGTEAFF	TRBJ1-1	.	TRBV3-1
CASSFYRGGPEKLFF	TRBJ1-4	.	TRBV7-2